The present T cell receptor (beta chain) was sequenced within a study of blood T cell repertoires in COVID-19. Study at large: There were acute and convalescent COVID-19 samples, and they came from the United States, Italy and Spain. In each case, the material was cDNA or gDNA derived from T cells, B-cell-depleted T cells, or PBMCs.

Germline CDR1 MNHEY, CDR2 SVGEGT. Trimming removed 5 bases from V and 2 bases from J, with 11 bases in between. The CDR3 has 14 residues. Sequencing was performed with immunoSEQ multiplex PCR; in TCRdb, only in-frame clones are kept and a portion is missing. The repertoire includes 200,000 to 300,000 clones, 88% of them detected once, and roughly 4% sits in the top ten. The TCR comes from a man between 60 and 75 years old who had recovered from COVID-19. The sample taken for sequencing was peripheral blood. The chain has TRBV6-2 or TRBV6-3 and TRBJ2-3, with D possibly matching TRBD1 (5 bases). The CDR3 region is CASSRGFTTDTQYF. In DNA form, the CDR3 reads TGTGCCAGCAGTAGGGGATTTACCACAGATACGCAGTATTTT.